This paragraph covers one TCR beta chain sequence. What it binds is unknown. The record originates from a study of cytomegalovirus exposure and HLA in healthy donors. Germline CDR1 and CDR2: SGDLS and YYNGEE. V lost 0 bases and J lost 1, with 13 bases in between. The CDR3 is 16 amino acids. Each donor was nominally healthy when sampled (though unrecorded immune exposures were likely). In the PCR, 60 Vbeta and 13 Jbeta primers were used. Data came from immunoSEQ multiplex PCR; TCRdb stores just in-frame clones and leaves some out. The repertoire holds 150,000 to 200,000 clones, roughly 83% seen once, with around 0.24% in the top ten. Points from the study as a whole: Altogether, 150 to 200 TCR beta chains were recorded as cytomegalovirus-associated. Presence/absence analyses assumed roughly uniform sequencing depth across donors, which may not hold. Follow-up analysis seemed to connect common viral pathogens with several of the most significant clusters identified.

Sequencing was performed on PBMCs. The chain links TRBV9 to TRBJ1-1; D not certain. The TCR originated in a boy under 18 in good health and CMV-seronegative. The CDR3 loop reads CASSVDPGHGNTEAFF. In DNA form, the CDR3 reads TGTGCCAGCAGCGTAGACCCTGGGCACGGGAACACTGAAGCTTTCTTT.